These 23 T cell receptor beta chains were all obtained from the same sample, sequenced in a study of CXCR3-negative and CXCR3-positive naive CD8 T cells. These receptors are not linked to any known antigen. Researchers prepared the TRB cDNA libraries using 5' RACE with UMI labels. One entry per CDR3 protein, without DNA, is what TCRdb gives after re-calling the 5' RACE reads. In total, the table holds over 100,000 distinct CDR3 sequences. Study outcomes and limitations: Against CXCR3-negative naive cells, CXCR3-positive naive cells showed more hydrophobic TRB CDR3s.

Sequencing was performed on naive CXCR3+ CD8+ T cells from blood. Sample subset: CD45RO-CCR7+CD27+CD95- naive CD8+ T cells expressing CXCR3 (TNR3+). The receptor set was obtained from a human donor in good health. Some clones in this sample may be carry-over from other donors' samples.

The chain uses TRBV7-7 and TRBJ2-5; TCRdb proposes TRBD1, but this gene call is untestable without DNA. CDR3 size: 15 residues. Germline V gives CDR1 SSHAT, CDR2 FNYEAQ (reference sequence). This CDR3 reads CASSFRGQQQETQYF.

The chain links TRBV27 to TRBJ1-5. The CDR3 contains 14 residues. Per germline, CDR1 MNHEY and CDR2 SMNVEV (reference sequence). CDR3 amino acids: CASSPYGSNQPQHF.

J is TRBJ1-3 and V is TRBV30. CDR1 is GTSNPN, CDR2 SVGIG, per germline (reference sequence). The CDR3 loop spans 14 amino acids. The chain's CDR3 is CAWIDDGAGNTIYF.

The V and J genes are TRBV20-1 and TRBJ2-6; there is no DNA to check the TCRdb D call of TRBD1. The CDR3 is 15 amino acids. Germline loops: CDR1 DFQATT, CDR2 SNEGSKA (reference sequence). The CDR3 region is CSATPEGVGANVLTF.

This chain uses TRBV11-1 with TRBJ2-1. The CDR3 extends over 12 amino acids. The germline V gene encodes CDR1 SGHAT and CDR2 FQDESV (reference sequence). CDR3 loop: CASSSGRNEQFF. The variable domain in full, with the rest retrieved from reference TRBV11-1 and TRBJ2-1, is EAEVAQSPRYKITEKSQAVAFWCDPISGHATLYWYRQILGQGPELLVQFQDESVVDDSQLPKDRFSAERLKGVDSTLKIQPAELGDSAMYLCASSSGRNEQFFGPGTRLTVL.

This chain connects TRBV12-5 to TRBJ1-2. Germline V lookup: CDR1 LGHNT, CDR2 FRNRAP. The CDR3 totals 16 residues. CDR3 residues: CASGLVMEGTNYGYTF.

The gene calls are TRBV14 and TRBJ1-5. The CDR3 spans 14 residues. From germline, CDR1 is SGHDN and CDR2 FVKESK. This CDR3 reads CASRQGMGNQPQHF.

V gene TRBV5-1 combines with J gene TRBJ2-1; TCRdb picks TRBD2, but there is no DNA to check that call. Per the germline V gene, CDR1 is SGHRS and CDR2 is YFSETQ. The CDR3 extends over 12 amino acids. CDR3 protein: CASSLTRAEQFF.

The chain recombines TRBV5-1 with TRBJ2-7; TCRdb indicates TRBD1, and absent DNA this call remains unverified. The CDR3 has 13 amino acids. Germline V gene data show CDR1 as SGHRS and CDR2 as YFSETQ. The CDR3 here is CASSLQASYEQYF.

V usage is TRBV7-9 and J usage is TRBJ2-5; TCRdb names TRBD1, which stays unverified in the absence of DNA. The CDR3 has 14 residues. Germline V gives CDR1 SEHNR, CDR2 FQNEAQ (reference sequence). This CDR3 reads CASRWTGGEETQYF.

The chain is built from TRBV12-3 or TRBV12-4 and TRBJ1-3; TCRdb's D call of TRBD1 is untestable without DNA. This CDR3 is 16 amino acids long. This CDR3 reads CASSSRPLVSGNTIYF.

The rearrangement links TRBV12-3 or TRBV12-4 to TRBJ2-1; the TRBD2 assignment by TCRdb is unverifiable without DNA. The length of the CDR3 is 14 residues. The CDR3 spells CASSFGGGYNEQFF.

The rearrangement uses TRBV7-9 and TRBJ2-7; TCRdb names TRBD2, which stays unverified in the absence of DNA. Germline V gene lookup returns CDR1 SEHNR and CDR2 FQNEAQ (reference sequence). The CDR3 runs 13 residues. The CDR3 here is CASSLPERDEQYF. Full variable domain (outside the CDR3, taken from reference TRBV7-9 and TRBJ2-7): DTGVSQNPRHKITKRGQNVTFRCDPISEHNRLYWYRQTLGQGPEFLTYFQNEAQLEKSRLLSDRFSAERPKGSFSTLEIQRTEQGDSAMYLCASSLPERDEQYFGPGTRLTVT.

V usage is TRBV27 and J usage is TRBJ1-5. The CDR3 length is 18 residues. CDR1 and CDR2 (germline): MNHEY, SMNVEV (reference sequence). The CDR3 protein is CASSLWGRGGALGQPQHF.

The rearrangement joins TRBV13 to TRBJ2-7; the D gene TCRdb calls, TRBD2, cannot be checked with no DNA. This CDR3 has 14 residues. The V gene's germline CDR1 is PRHDT and CDR2 FYEKMQ (reference sequence). This CDR3 is CASSLEGRRDEQYF.

V gene TRBV27 combines with J gene TRBJ2-3. The CDR3 is 13 amino acids. Germline V gene lookup returns CDR1 MNHEY and CDR2 SMNVEV (reference sequence). This CDR3 is CASSLLFADTQYF.

The chain combines TRBV5-1 with TRBJ2-2; TCRdb names TRBD1, which stays unverified in the absence of DNA. Germline lookup yields CDR1 SGHRS and CDR2 YFSETQ. This CDR3 contains 16 residues. CDR3 loop: CASSFEPTGGTGELFF.

The chain couples TRBV6-5 to TRBJ1-4. This CDR3 has 13 amino acids. Looked up from germline, CDR1 is MNHEY and CDR2 is SVGAGI. CDR3 sequence reads: CASSYSHGEKLFF.

The rearrangement links TRBV7-8 to TRBJ1-1; TCRdb lists TRBD1, though no DNA is available to test this call. The CDR3 is 16 amino acids. Germline-derived CDR1 and CDR2 are SGHVS and FQNEAQ. This CDR3 is CASSLVGTGQGTEAFF.

This sequence joins TRBV19 and TRBJ2-2; with no DNA, the TCRdb D assignment of TRBD2 cannot be verified. This CDR3 contains 12 residues. CDR1 is LNHDA and CDR2 is SQIVND in the germline V gene (reference sequence). CDR3 sequence reads: CASPTRSGELFF.

The CDR3 spells CASSFPGTGYEQYF. The chain recombines TRBV28 with TRBJ2-7; TCRdb picks TRBD1, but there is no DNA to check that call. This CDR3 spans 14 amino acids. Germline CDR1 MDHEN, CDR2 SYDVKM.

V gene TRBV6-1 combines with J gene TRBJ2-1; TCRdb picks TRBD1, but there is no DNA to check that call. This CDR3 has 14 amino acids. Germline assignment: CDR1 MNHNS and CDR2 SASEGT. CDR3: CASSGTGVGNEQFF.

The chain has TRBV21-1 and TRBJ2-2; TCRdb returns TRBD1, unconfirmable since there is no DNA. TRBV21-1 is labeled a pseudogene. This CDR3 is 17 amino acids long. The CDR3 loop is CASSKGGGGRSTGELFF.